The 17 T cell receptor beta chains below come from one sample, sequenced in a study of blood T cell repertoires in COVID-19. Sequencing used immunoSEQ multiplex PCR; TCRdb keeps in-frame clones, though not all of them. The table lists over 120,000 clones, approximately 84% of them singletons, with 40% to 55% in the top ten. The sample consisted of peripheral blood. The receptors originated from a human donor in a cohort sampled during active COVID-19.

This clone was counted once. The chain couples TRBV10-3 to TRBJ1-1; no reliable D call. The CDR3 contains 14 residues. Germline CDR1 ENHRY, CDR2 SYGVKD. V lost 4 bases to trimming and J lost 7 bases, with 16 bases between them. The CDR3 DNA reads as TGTGCCATCAGTGGTCAGGCTCGTTACGGTGAAGCTTTCTTT. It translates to CAISGQARYGEAFF.

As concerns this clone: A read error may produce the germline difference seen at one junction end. CDR3 protein: CASSLATASFNSPLHF. For the CDR3, the DNA is TGCGCCAGCAGCTTGGCCACAGCCTCCTTTAATTCACCCCTCCACTTT. The chain has TRBV5-1 and TRBJ1-6; D remains unclear. Germline CDR1 is SGHRS and CDR2 is YFSETQ. The CDR3 length is 16 residues. Full variable domain (remainder filled in from reference TRBV5-1 and TRBJ1-6): KAGVTQTPRYLIKTRGQQVTLSCSPISGHRSVSWYQQTPGQGLQFLFEYFSETQRNKGNFPGRFSGRQFSNSRSEMNVSTLELGDSALYLCASSLATASFNSPLHFGNGTRLTVT.

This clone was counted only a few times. CDR3 region: CASSVEGGGMQETQYF. CDR3 sequence (DNA): TGTGCCAGCAGCGTAGAAGGCGGGGGGATGCAAGAGACCCAGTACTTC. The chain couples TRBV9 to TRBJ2-5; 8 positions match TRBD2. This CDR3 has 16 amino acids. J gave up 2 bases and V 0 bases, and 6 bases lay outside the gene matches. Germline loops: CDR1 SGDLS, CDR2 YYNGEE.

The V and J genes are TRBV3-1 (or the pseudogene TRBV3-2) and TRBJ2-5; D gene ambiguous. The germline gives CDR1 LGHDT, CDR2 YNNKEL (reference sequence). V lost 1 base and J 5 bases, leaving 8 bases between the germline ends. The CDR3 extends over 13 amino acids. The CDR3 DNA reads TGTGCCAGCAGCCAAGGATTCGGGGAGACCCAGTACTTC. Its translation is CASSQGFGETQYF.

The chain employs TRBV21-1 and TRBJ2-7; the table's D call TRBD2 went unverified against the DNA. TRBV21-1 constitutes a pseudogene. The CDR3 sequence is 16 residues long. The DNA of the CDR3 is TGTGCCAGCAGCAAAGCAGTGCCCGGAGCCTCGGGGGAGCAGTACGTC. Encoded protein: CASSKAVPGASGEQYV.

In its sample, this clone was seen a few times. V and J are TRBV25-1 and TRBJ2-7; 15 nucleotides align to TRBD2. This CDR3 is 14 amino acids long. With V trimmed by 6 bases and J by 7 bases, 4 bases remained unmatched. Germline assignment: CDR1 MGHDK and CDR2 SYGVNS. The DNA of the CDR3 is TGTGCCAGCAGGGAGGGACTAGCGGGAGGAGAGCAGTACGTC. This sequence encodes CASREGLAGGEQYV.

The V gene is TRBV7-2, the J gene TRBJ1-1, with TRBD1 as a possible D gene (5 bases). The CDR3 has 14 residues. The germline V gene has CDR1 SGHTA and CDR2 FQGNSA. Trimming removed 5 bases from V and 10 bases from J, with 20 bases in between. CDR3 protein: CASSHPGRRGRAFF. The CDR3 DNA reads TGTGCCAGCAGCCATCCCGGCAGGAGGGGTCGAGCTTTCTTT.

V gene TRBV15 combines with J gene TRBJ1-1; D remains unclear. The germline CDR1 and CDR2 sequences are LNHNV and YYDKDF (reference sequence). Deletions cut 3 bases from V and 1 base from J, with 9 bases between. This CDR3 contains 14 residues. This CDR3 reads CATSSHRGNTEAFF. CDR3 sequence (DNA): TGTGCCACCAGCAGCCACCGGGGGAACACTGAAGCTTTCTTT.

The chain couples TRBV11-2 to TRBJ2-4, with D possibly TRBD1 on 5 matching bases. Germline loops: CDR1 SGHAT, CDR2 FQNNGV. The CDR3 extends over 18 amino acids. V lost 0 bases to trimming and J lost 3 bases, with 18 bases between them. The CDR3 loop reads CASSLERQLGSHKNIQYF. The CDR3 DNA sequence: TGTGCCAGCAGCTTAGAGAGACAGTTGGGGTCCCACAAAAACATTCAGTACTTC. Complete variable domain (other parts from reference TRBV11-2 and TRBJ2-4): EAGVAQSPRYKIIEKRQSVAFWCNPISGHATLYWYQQILGQGPKLLIQFQNNGVVDDSQLPKDRFSAERLKGVDSTLKIQPAKLEDSAVYLCASSLERQLGSHKNIQYFGAGTRLSVL.

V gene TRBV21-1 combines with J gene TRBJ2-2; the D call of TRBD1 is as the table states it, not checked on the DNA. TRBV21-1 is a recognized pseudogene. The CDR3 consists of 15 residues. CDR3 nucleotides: TGTGCCAGCAACCCCACGACAGGGGGAACCGGGGAGCTGTTTTTT. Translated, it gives CASNPTTGGTGELFF.

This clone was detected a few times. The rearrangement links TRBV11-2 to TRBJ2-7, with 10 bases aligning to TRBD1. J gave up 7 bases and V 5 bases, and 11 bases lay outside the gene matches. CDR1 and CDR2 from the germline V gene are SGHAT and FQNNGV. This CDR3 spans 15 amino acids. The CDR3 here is CASSRTGTGVWEQYF. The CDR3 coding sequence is TGTGCCAGCAGCCGGACCGGGACAGGGGTATGGGAGCAGTACTTC.

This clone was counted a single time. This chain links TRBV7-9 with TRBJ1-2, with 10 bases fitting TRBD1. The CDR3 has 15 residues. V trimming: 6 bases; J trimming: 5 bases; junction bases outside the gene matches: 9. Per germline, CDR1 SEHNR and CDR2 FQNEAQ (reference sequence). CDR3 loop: CASRPSGQGLYGYTF. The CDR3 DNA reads TGTGCCAGCAGACCCTCGGGACAGGGGTTATATGGCTACACCTTC.

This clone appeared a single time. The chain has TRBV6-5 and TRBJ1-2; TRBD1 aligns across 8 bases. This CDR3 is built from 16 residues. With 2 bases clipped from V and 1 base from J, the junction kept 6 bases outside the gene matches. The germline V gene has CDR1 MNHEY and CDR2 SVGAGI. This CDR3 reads CASSYKAGGFNYGYTF. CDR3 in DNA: TGTGCCAGCAGTTACAAGGCAGGGGGCTTTAACTATGGCTACACCTTC.

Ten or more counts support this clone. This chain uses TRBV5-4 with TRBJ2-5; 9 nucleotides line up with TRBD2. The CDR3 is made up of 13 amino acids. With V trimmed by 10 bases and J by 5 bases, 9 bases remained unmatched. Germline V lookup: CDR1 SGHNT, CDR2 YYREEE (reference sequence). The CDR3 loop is CAAASGGLETQYF. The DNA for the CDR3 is TGTGCCGCGGCCAGCGGGGGGCTTGAGACCCAGTACTTC.

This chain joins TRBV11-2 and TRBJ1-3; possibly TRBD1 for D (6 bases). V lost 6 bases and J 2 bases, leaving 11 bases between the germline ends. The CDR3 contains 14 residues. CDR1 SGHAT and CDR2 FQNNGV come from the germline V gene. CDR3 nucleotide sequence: TGTGCCAGCAGTCAACAGGGCGCTGGAAACACCATATATTTT. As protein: CASSQQGAGNTIYF. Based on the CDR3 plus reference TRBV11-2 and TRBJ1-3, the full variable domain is EAGVAQSPRYKIIEKRQSVAFWCNPISGHATLYWYQQILGQGPKLLIQFQNNGVVDDSQLPKDRFSAERLKGVDSTLKIQPAKLEDSAVYLCASSQQGAGNTIYFGEGSWLTVV.

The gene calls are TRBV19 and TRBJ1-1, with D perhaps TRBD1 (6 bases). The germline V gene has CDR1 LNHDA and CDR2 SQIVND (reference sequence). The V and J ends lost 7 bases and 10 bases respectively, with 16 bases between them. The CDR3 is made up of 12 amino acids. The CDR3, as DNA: TGTGCCAGTAACGGGGGGGCGTATACAGCTTTCTTT. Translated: CASNGGAYTAFF.

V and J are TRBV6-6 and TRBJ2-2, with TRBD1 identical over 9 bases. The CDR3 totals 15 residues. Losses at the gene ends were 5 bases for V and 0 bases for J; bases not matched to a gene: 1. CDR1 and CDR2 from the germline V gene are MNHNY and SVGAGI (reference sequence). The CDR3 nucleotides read TGTGCCAGCAGTAGGGACAGGGCGAACACCGGGGAGCTGTTTTTT. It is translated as CASSRDRANTGELFF.